The present T cell receptor beta chain was sequenced within a study of control samples from healthy donors and cancer patients. The CDR3 has 11 amino acids. Trimming removed 0 bases at V and 5 bases at J, with 2 bases between. In germline, CDR1 is SGHNT, CDR2 YYREEE (reference sequence). Assay: immunoSEQ multiplex PCR; the TCRdb copy retains only in-frame clones and omits some. The sample holds more than 95,000 clones, more than 85% seen once. The origin of this receptor is a man between 18 and 29 years old in good health. The V call is TRBV5-4, the J call TRBJ1-1, with unresolved D. Sequencing used blood. CDR3 DNA: TGTGCCAGCAGCTTGGGAACTGAAGCTTTCTTT. It translates to CASSLGTEAFF.